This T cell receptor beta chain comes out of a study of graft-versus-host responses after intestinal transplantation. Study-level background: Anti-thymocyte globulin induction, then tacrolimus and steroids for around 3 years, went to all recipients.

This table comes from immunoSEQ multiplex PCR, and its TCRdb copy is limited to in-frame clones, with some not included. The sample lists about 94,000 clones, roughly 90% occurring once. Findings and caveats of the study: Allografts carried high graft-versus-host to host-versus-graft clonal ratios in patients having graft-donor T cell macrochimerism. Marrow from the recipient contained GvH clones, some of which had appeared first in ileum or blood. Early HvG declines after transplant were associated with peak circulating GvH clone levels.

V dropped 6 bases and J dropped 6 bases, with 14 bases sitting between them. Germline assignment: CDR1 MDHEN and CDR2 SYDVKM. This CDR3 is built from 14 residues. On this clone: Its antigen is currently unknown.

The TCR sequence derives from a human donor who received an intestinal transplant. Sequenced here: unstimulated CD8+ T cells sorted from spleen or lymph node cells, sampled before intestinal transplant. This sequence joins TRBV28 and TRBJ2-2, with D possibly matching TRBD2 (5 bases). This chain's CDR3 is CASRIGRGSGELFF. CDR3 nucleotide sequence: TGTGCCAGCAGAATAGGGAGAGGGTCCGGGGAGCTGTTTTTT.